The 27 T cell receptor beta chains reported below all come from one sample, sequenced in a study of cytomegalovirus exposure and HLA in healthy donors. Sequencing was performed with immunoSEQ multiplex PCR; in TCRdb, only in-frame clones are kept and a portion is missing. The sample has 150,000 to 170,000 clones, roughly 86% seen once; the top ten hold 2.1%. The sample was PBMCs. The source of these receptors is a human donor in good health.

This rearrangement joins TRBV19 to TRBJ2-5; 8 bases are shared with TRBD2. The CDR3 has 17 amino acids. J gave up 5 bases and V 4 bases, and 15 bases lay outside the gene matches. The germline CDR1 and CDR2 sequences are LNHDA and SQIVND (reference sequence). CDR3 region: CASSKVGSGDTKETQYF. For the CDR3, the DNA is TGTGCCAGTAGTAAAGTCGGTAGCGGGGATACGAAGGAGACCCAGTACTTC.

The chain is built from TRBV25-1 and TRBJ1-6; no clear D. Germline CDR1 MGHDK, CDR2 SYGVNS. This CDR3 is built from 13 residues. V lost 6 bases, J lost 7 bases, and 10 bases lay in between. CDR3 sequence reads: CASRLIENSPLHF. The DNA for the CDR3 is TGTGCCAGCAGACTCATAGAGAATTCACCCCTCCACTTT.

This clone was seen once. The chain has TRBV7-9 and TRBJ2-5; 7 bases align to TRBD1. Germline CDR1 is SEHNR and CDR2 is FQNEAQ (reference sequence). V lost 3 bases to trimming and J lost 4 bases; unmatched junction nucleotides: 5. This CDR3 is 14 amino acids long. The CDR3 region has the DNA TGTGCCAGCAGCTTCCGACAGGGTGGAGAGACCCAGTACTTC. It codes for CASSFRQGGETQYF.

This rearrangement joins TRBV4-3 to TRBJ1-2; D is perhaps TRBD1 (5 bases). V lost 0 bases, J lost 4 bases, and 15 bases lay in between. This CDR3 has 16 residues. CDR1 LGHNA and CDR2 YSLEER come from the germline V gene. The CDR3, as DNA: TGCGCCAGCAGCCAAGAAGGTCCAGGGTCGGTCTATGGCTACACCTTC. It translates to CASSQEGPGSVYGYTF.

This sequence joins TRBV2 and TRBJ2-1; TRBD1 is a possible D gene (6 bases). Germline CDR1 reads SNHLY; CDR2 reads FYNNEI. The CDR3 extends over 16 amino acids. V was shortened by 4 bases and J by 0 bases, with 13 bases between the two germline ends. The CDR3 is CASSARQANSYNEQFF. CDR3 in DNA: TGTGCCAGCAGTGCCCGACAGGCGAACTCCTACAATGAGCAGTTCTTC. Full variable domain (rest looked up from reference TRBV2 and TRBJ2-1): EPEVTQTPSHQVTQMGQEVILRCVPISNHLYFYWYRQILGQKVEFLVSFYNNEISEKSEIFDDQFSVERPDGSNFTLKIRSTKLEDSAMYFCASSARQANSYNEQFFGPGTRLTVL.

The rearrangement uses TRBV18 and TRBJ1-4; 8 bases align to TRBD1. Per the germline V gene, CDR1 is KGHSH and CDR2 is LQKENI. The V segment lost 6 bases and the J segment 0 bases; nucleotides outside the gene matches: 6. CDR3 length equals 16 residues. The CDR3 DNA sequence: TGTGCCAGCTCCTACACAGGGGGTGCAACTAATGAAAAACTGTTTTTT. It yields the protein CASSYTGGATNEKLFF. The full variable domain, with the rest looked up from reference TRBV18 and TRBJ1-4, is NAGVMQNPRHLVRRRGQEARLRCSPMKGHSHVYWYRQLPEEGLKFMVYLQKENIIDESGMPKERFSAEFPKEGPSILRIQQVVRGDSAAYFCASSYTGGATNEKLFFGSGTQLSVL.

In its sample, this clone was seen once. CDR3 protein: CASSWGQQETQYF. For the CDR3, the DNA is TGTGCCAGCAGTTGGGGACAGCAAGAGACCCAGTACTTC. The gene calls are TRBV6-1 and TRBJ2-5; 7 nucleotides align to TRBD1. The CDR3 contains 13 residues. V gave up 5 bases and J gave up 2 bases; unmatched junction bases: 2. CDR1 is MNHNS, CDR2 SASEGT, per germline.

V and J are TRBV9 and TRBJ1-3; possible D gene TRBD1, 6 bases. V lost 0 bases, J lost 4 bases, and 14 bases lay in between. Germline V gene lookup returns CDR1 SGDLS and CDR2 YYNGEE. The CDR3 sequence is 16 residues long. In nucleotides, the CDR3 is TGTGCCAGCAGCGTAGAGGGGTGGGGGCGCGGAAACACCATATATTTT. Residues: CASSVEGWGRGNTIYF.

The chain recombines TRBV7-2 with TRBJ2-6; possible D gene TRBD2, 5 bases. Germline V CDR1 and CDR2: SGHTA, FQGNSA. V was trimmed by 3 bases and J by 8 bases, leaving 8 bases between them. CDR3 length equals 13 residues. CDR3 in DNA: TGTGCCAGCAGCTTCGGGGATTCCAACGTCCTGACTTTC. This encodes CASSFGDSNVLTF.

This chain connects TRBV12-5 to TRBJ1-5; D remains unclear. Per the germline V gene, CDR1 is LGHNT and CDR2 is FRNRAP. V dropped 6 bases and J dropped 0 bases, with 9 bases sitting between them. This CDR3 region has 14 residues. The CDR3 DNA follows: TGTGCTAGTGGCCTAGACGGTAGCAATCAGCCCCAGCATTTT. Its protein product is CASGLDGSNQPQHF.

This clone has more than one count but fewer than ten. The chain has TRBV5-1 and TRBJ2-3, with D perhaps matching TRBD2 (5 bases). Germline V gene sequence: CDR1 SGHRS, CDR2 YFSETQ. There are 14 residues in the CDR3. The V and J ends lost 4 bases and 2 bases respectively, with 11 bases between them. The DNA of the CDR3 is TGCGCCAGCAGCCCGGGTCGGGACACAGATACGCAGTATTTT. Its protein product is CASSPGRDTDTQYF.

This chain joins TRBV11-1 and TRBJ1-1, with D possibly matching TRBD1 (6 bases). Germline V lookup: CDR1 SGHAT, CDR2 FQDESV (reference sequence). This CDR3 has 15 amino acids. The V end was cut by 3 bases, the J end by 1 base, with 12 bases between. The CDR3 sequence: CASSLGRGTNTEAFF. The CDR3 nucleotides are TGTGCCAGCAGCTTGGGAAGGGGGACGAACACTGAAGCTTTCTTT. The full variable domain, completed using reference TRBV11-1 and TRBJ1-1, is EAEVAQSPRYKITEKSQAVAFWCDPISGHATLYWYRQILGQGPELLVQFQDESVVDDSQLPKDRFSAERLKGVDSTLKIQPAELGDSAMYLCASSLGRGTNTEAFFGQGTRLTVV.

This clone showed up just a few times. V gene TRBV6-1 combines with J gene TRBJ2-7; D unresolved. Germline CDR1 MNHNS, CDR2 SASEGT. V lost 7 bases and J 4 bases, leaving 8 bases between the germline ends. The CDR3 extends over 11 amino acids. The CDR3 reads CASNRLYEQYF. For the CDR3, the DNA is TGTGCCAGCAATCGTCTGTACGAGCAGTACTTC.

The chain joins TRBV29-1 to TRBJ2-1; no clear D. The V end was cut by 4 bases, the J end by 0 bases, with 19 bases between. CDR1 and CDR2 (germline): SQVTM, ANQGSEA. The CDR3 sequence is 17 residues long. Written as DNA, the CDR3 is TGCAGCGTTGGTTCGAAACTTTTCTTAAGCTCCTACAATGAGCAGTTCTTC. It translates to CSVGSKLFLSSYNEQFF.

The chain couples TRBV2 to TRBJ1-3, with D perhaps TRBD1 (6 bases). Trimming took off 7 bases at V and 0 bases at J, with 10 bases between the two ends. The CDR3 length is 14 residues. CDR1 SNHLY and CDR2 FYNNEI come from the germline V gene. The CDR3 is CASTWTVSGNTIYF. CDR3 DNA sequence: TGTGCCAGCACCTGGACAGTCTCTGGAAACACCATATATTTT.

Here the CDR3 DNA reads TGTGCCAGCAGGTGGACAGGGGACGATAGCAATCAGCCCCAGCATTTT. Protein: CASRWTGDDSNQPQHF. The chain is built from TRBV2 and TRBJ1-5; 9 bases are a match to TRBD1. Germline V CDR1 and CDR2: SNHLY, FYNNEI. Trimming removed 6 bases from V and 0 bases from J; junction bases left unmatched: 6. The CDR3 runs to 16 residues.

This rearrangement joins TRBV11-3 to TRBJ1-1; 7 positions match TRBD1. Germline loops: CDR1 SGHNT, CDR2 YENEEA. After removal of 5 bases from V and 0 bases from J, the junction contained 6 bases not matched to a gene. The CDR3 consists of 15 residues. CDR3 nucleotide sequence: TGTGCCAGCAGCCCGGGGACAGCAATGAACACTGAAGCTTTCTTT. Residues: CASSPGTAMNTEAFF.

This chain links TRBV7-2 with TRBJ2-3; TRBD2 matches 7 bases. In germline, CDR1 is SGHTA, CDR2 FQGNSA. CDR3 length: 16 residues. Unmatched junction bases numbered 10, after V lost 4 bases and J lost 3 bases. DNA for the CDR3: TGTGCCAGCAGCTCCGTTGGGGGGGTGGCGACAGATACGCAGTATTTT. Translation gives CASSSVGGVATDTQYF.

The CDR3 here is CASSPGLGKYEQYF. CDR3 DNA: TGCGCCAGCAGCCCCGGACTAGGTAAATACGAGCAGTACTTC. The chain couples TRBV4-1 to TRBJ2-7; 7 nucleotides match TRBD2. V lost 4 bases, J lost 4 bases, and 7 bases stayed unmatched. Per the germline V gene, CDR1 is MGHRA and CDR2 is YSYEKL. The CDR3 length is 14 residues.

This chain joins TRBV5-1 and TRBJ1-2; perhaps TRBD1 as D (6 bases). The CDR3 runs to 14 residues. The ends were cut back, 1 base at V and 6 bases at J, with 13 bases in the middle. From germline, CDR1 is SGHRS and CDR2 YFSETQ. The CDR3 region is CASSLYVGAHGYTF. Written as DNA, the CDR3 is TGCGCCAGCAGCTTGTATGTGGGGGCTCATGGCTACACCTTC.

The chain employs TRBV18 and TRBJ2-7; TRBD1 might be the D (6 bases). Trimming left V 3 bases short and J 3 bases short, with 12 bases between. From germline, CDR1 is KGHSH and CDR2 LQKENI. The CDR3 length is 14 residues. As DNA, the CDR3 is TGTGCCAGCTCACCTACACAGGGAAACTACGAGCAGTACTTC. The encoded protein is CASSPTQGNYEQYF.

The V call is TRBV7-8, the J call TRBJ1-1, with 9 bases lining up with TRBD1. CDR1 is SGHVS, CDR2 FQNEAQ, per germline. The V gene end was trimmed by 5 bases and the J gene end by 4 bases; junction bases not matched to a gene: 5. The CDR3 runs to 14 residues. CDR3 coding DNA: TGTGCCAGCAGCCGCGGACAGGGGATCACTGAAGCTTTCTTT. It codes for CASSRGQGITEAFF.

The J gene is TRBJ2-7, the V gene TRBV7-9; TRBD2 matches 10 bases. The CDR3 sequence is 16 residues long. V trimming: 1 base; J trimming: 8 bases; junction bases outside the gene matches: 11. CDR1 SEHNR and CDR2 FQNEAQ come from the germline V gene (reference sequence). CDR3 DNA sequence: TGTGCCAGCAGCTTAGTTTCGGAAAGCGGGAGGGCCCAGCAGTACTTC. It translates to CASSLVSESGRAQQYF. Filled out from reference TRBV7-9 and TRBJ2-7, the complete variable domain reads DTGVSQNPRHKITKRGQNVTFRCDPISEHNRLYWYRQTLGQGPEFLTYFQNEAQLEKSRLLSDRFSAERPKGSFSTLEIQRTEQGDSAMYLCASSLVSESGRAQQYFGPGTRLTVT.

This clone has a single count. The chain is built from TRBV5-1 and TRBJ1-6; 7 bases match TRBD1. Germline CDR1 and CDR2: SGHRS and YFSETQ. V was clipped by 4 bases and J by 9 bases; unmatched bases: 7. This CDR3 spans 14 amino acids. CDR3 in DNA: TGCGCCAGCAGCCCAGGGGGGTTTGGTTCACCCCTCCACTTT. Its translation: CASSPGGFGSPLHF.

The chain carries TRBV7-9 and TRBJ2-7; TRBD2 matches 7 bases. Germline CDR1 SEHNR, CDR2 FQNEAQ (reference sequence). V was pared by 4 bases and J by 1 base, with 13 bases of the junction left unmatched. This CDR3 is built from 17 residues. CDR3 DNA: TGTGCCAGCAGCTCCCAAATAGGGGAGGGGACTTCCTACGAGCAGTACTTC. Translating it yields CASSSQIGEGTSYEQYF.

The rearrangement links TRBV2 to TRBJ1-5, with TRBD1 identical over 8 bases. This CDR3 comprises 16 residues. V trimming: 2 bases; J trimming: 3 bases; junction bases outside the gene matches: 6. CDR1 is SNHLY and CDR2 is FYNNEI in the germline V gene. This chain's CDR3 is CASSERQGQTNQPQHF. CDR3 bases: TGTGCCAGCAGTGAAAGACAGGGGCAGACCAATCAGCCCCAGCATTTT.

The rearrangement uses TRBV11-1 and TRBJ2-7; TRBD1 might be the D (7 bases). The germline V and J ends were trimmed by 2 bases and 4 bases, with 15 bases remaining between them. The CDR3 loop spans 15 amino acids. Germline CDR1 reads SGHAT; CDR2 reads FQDESV (reference sequence). The CDR3 spells CASSLPGGGLYEQYF. In nucleotides, the CDR3 is TGTGCCAGCAGCTTACCCGGAGGGGGCTTGTACGAGCAGTACTTC.